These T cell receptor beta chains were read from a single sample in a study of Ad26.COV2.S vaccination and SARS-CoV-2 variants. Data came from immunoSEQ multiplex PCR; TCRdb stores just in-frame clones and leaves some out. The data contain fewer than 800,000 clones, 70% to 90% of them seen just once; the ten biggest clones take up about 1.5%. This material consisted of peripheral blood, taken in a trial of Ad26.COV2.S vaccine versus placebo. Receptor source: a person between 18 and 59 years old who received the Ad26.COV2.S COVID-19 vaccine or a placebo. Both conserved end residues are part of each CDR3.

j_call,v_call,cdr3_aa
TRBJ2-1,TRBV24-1,CATSETGTGAYNEQFF
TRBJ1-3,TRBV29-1,CSFLQGPGNTIYF
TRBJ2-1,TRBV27,CASTPLTRDNEQFF
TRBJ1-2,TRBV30,CAWSRGDYGYTF
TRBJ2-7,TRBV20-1,CSARSSYEQYF
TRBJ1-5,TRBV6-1,CASRPTGLGDQPQHF
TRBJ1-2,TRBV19,CASFRQGDYGYTF
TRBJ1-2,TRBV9,CASSVNSPNYGYTF
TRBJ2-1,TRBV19,CASSKALAGGGSYNEQFF
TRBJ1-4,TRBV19,CASSLQVSNEKLFF
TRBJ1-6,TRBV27,CASREGSSYNSPLHF
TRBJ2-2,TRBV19,CASTPLGEGPGELFF
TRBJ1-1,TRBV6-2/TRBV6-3,CASSYSAGAYTEAFF
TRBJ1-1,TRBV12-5,CASGWGDSTEAFF
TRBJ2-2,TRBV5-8,CASSFLGNTGELFF
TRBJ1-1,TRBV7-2,CASTPGTALMNTEAFF
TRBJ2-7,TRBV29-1,CSVGGGLAGLYEQYF
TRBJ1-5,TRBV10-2,CASSSREHWYSNQPQHF
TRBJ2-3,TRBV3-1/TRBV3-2,CASSQMSSSDTQYF
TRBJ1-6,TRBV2,CASSGQLNSPLHF
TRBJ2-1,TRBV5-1,CASSLSGAYNEQFF
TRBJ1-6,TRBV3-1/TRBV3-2,CASSQFPSFGNSPLHF
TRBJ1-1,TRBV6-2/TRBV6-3,CASSSGGAVRTEAFF
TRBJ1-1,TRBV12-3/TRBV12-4,CASSLQRDTEAFF
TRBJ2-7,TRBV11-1,CASSPLPYEQYF
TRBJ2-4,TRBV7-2,CASSLDGTSRVIQYF
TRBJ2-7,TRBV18,CASSPGLAGWEQYF
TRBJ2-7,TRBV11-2,CASSSGSSIRYEQYF
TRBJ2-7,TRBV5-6,CASSLGLLSYEQYF
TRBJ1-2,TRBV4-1,CASSQTGVVNYGYTF
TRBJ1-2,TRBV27,CASSLQTGSYGYTF
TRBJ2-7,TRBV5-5,CASSLTGRGDEQYF
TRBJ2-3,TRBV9,CASSVAPGGTDTQYF
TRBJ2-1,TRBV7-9,CASSFGDNEQFF
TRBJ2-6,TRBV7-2,CASSLDPGPSGANVLTF
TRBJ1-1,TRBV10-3,CAISDLTGSGTEAFF
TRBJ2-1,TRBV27,CATYQIAGIAYNEQFF
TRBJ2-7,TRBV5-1,CASSFPPIGQYF
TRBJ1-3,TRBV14,CASSLTTGFSGNTIYF
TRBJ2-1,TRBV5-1,CASSLTGSSYNEQFF
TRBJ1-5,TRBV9,CASSDSRSNQPQHF
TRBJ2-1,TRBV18,CASSPNGPSSYNEQFF
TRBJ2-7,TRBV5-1,CASSPSGLAYEQYF
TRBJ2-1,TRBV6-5,CASSSPGLAGGNEQFF
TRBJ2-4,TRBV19,CASREAGGVAKNIQYF
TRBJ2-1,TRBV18,CASSPRDRLYNEQFF
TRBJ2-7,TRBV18,CASSTDRAYEQYF
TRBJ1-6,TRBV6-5,CASSYSIREGSPLHF